The clone carrying this TCR beta chain appeared a few times. TCRdb re-derived calls from the 5' RACE reads in MiXCR, one entry per CDR3 protein. The sample yields under 350,000 distinct CDR3 sequences, 15% to 20% seen once. The record originates from a study of T-cell memory formation after mild COVID-19. Sample: PBMCs or a T cell subset sorted from them (not recorded which). The TCR sequence derives from a man between 18 and 29 years old who had mild COVID-19 (a few samples of this study predate the infection). Cell type and time point are not known.

CDR3 nucleotide sequence: TGTGCCAGCAGTTACTCCCGCTCGGGGGACACTGAAGCTTTCTTT. Encoded protein: CASSYSRSGDTEAFF. The J gene is TRBJ1-1, the V gene TRBV6-5; a possible D gene is TRBD1 (5 bases). Germline V gene lookup returns CDR1 MNHEY and CDR2 SVGAGI. The CDR3 consists of 15 residues. V was pared by 0 bases and J by 3 bases, with 11 bases between.